This T cell receptor (beta chain) was captured in a study of control samples from healthy donors and cancer patients. Some clones are missing from TCRdb's copy, which holds only in-frame ones; the method was immunoSEQ multiplex PCR. The profile shows 160,000 or so clones, 90% to 95% of them singletons. Sequencing used blood. This sequence originates from a woman in her thirties or forties in good health.

The CDR3 DNA follows: TGCGCCAGCAGCCAAGATGTGGGATCAGGCGCAGATACGCAGTATTTT. Translation gives CASSQDVGSGADTQYF. This chain uses TRBV4-3 with TRBJ2-3; D is uncertain. Germline V gives CDR1 LGHNA, CDR2 YSLEER. V was shortened by 0 bases and J by 4 bases, with 14 bases between the two germline ends. CDR3 length equals 16 residues.